The 12 T cell receptor beta chains below come from one sample, sequenced in a study of T cell responses to AZD1222 COVID-19 vaccine. Here immunoSEQ multiplex PCR was the method, and the copy in TCRdb shows in-frame clones only, minus some. The sample holds some 120,000 clones, about 88% seen once. The sample consisted of peripheral blood, taken 28 days after the second AZD1222 dose. The receptors originated from an adult who received the AZD1222 COVID-19 vaccine.

The CDR3 reads CAISGPRAGEYGYTF. The CDR3 DNA is TGTGCCATCAGTGGACCCCGGGCAGGCGAATATGGCTACACCTTC. The V call is TRBV10-3, the J call TRBJ1-2; D not certain. With 4 bases removed from V and 5 bases from J, the gap between germline ends came to 17 bases. Germline V CDR1 and CDR2: ENHRY, SYGVKD. This CDR3 region has 15 residues.

CDR3 loop: CASSIPRTGFSGNEQFF. The CDR3 DNA reads as TGTGCCAGTAGTATCCCCCGGACAGGATTTTCCGGTAATGAGCAGTTCTTC. The chain combines TRBV19 with TRBJ2-1, with TRBD1 matching 7 bases. The CDR3 totals 17 residues. V was clipped by 3 bases and J by 7 bases; unmatched bases: 15. CDR1 is LNHDA, CDR2 SQIVND, per germline (reference sequence).

The chain is built from TRBV15 and TRBJ1-2; D is uncertain. The CDR3 has 15 amino acids. From germline, CDR1 is LNHNV and CDR2 YYDKDF (reference sequence). The germline V and J ends were trimmed by 0 bases and 0 bases, with 8 bases remaining between them. The chain's CDR3 is CATSRDRFANYGYTF. Written as DNA, the CDR3 is TGTGCCACCAGCAGAGATCGTTTCGCTAACTATGGCTACACCTTC.

The genes are TRBV3-1 (or the pseudogene TRBV3-2) and TRBJ2-7; D is uncertain. V shed 2 bases and J shed 0 bases, with 8 bases lying between them. Germline values: CDR1 LGHDT, CDR2 YNNKEL (reference sequence). This CDR3 has 14 amino acids. The CDR3 DNA sequence: TGTGCCAGCAGCCAAAACGGAGCCTCCTACGAGCAGTACTTC. Its protein is CASSQNGASYEQYF.

The chain combines TRBV9 with TRBJ1-2, with TRBD1 identical over 8 bases. V shed 8 bases and J 6 bases; nucleotides not matched to a gene: 6. This CDR3 is built from 12 residues. Germline V gives CDR1 SGDLS, CDR2 YYNGEE. The DNA for the CDR3 is TGTGCCAGTCGGACAGGGAAAAATGGCTACACCTTC. Protein: CASRTGKNGYTF.

CDR3 sequence reads: CASSEPRAASTDTQYF. The CDR3 DNA follows: TGTGCCAGCAGTGAACCTAGAGCGGCTAGCACAGATACGCAGTATTTT. The chain joins TRBV2 to TRBJ2-3; D perhaps matches TRBD2 (5 bases). Per germline, CDR1 SNHLY and CDR2 FYNNEI. The length of the CDR3 is 16 residues. Trimming took off 2 bases at V and 0 bases at J, with 12 bases between the two ends.

Comments on this clone: Other DNA variants within this sample encode the same CDR3. The V and J genes are TRBV5-1 and TRBJ2-1, with D unresolved. Between the trimmed V and J ends, which lost 4 bases and 6 bases, there was a span of 8 bases. Germline CDR1 and CDR2: SGHRS and YFSETQ. The CDR3 extends over 12 amino acids. The CDR3 sequence: CASSLRPNEQFF. The CDR3, as DNA: TGCGCCAGCAGCCTTAGACCCAATGAGCAGTTCTTC.

V usage is TRBV7-9 and J usage is TRBJ2-2; tentatively, D is TRBD1 (5 bases). Germline values: CDR1 SEHNR, CDR2 FQNEAQ (reference sequence). The CDR3 has 16 amino acids. V lost 2 bases and J lost 6, with 16 bases in between. CDR3: CASSLLTSTAPGELFF. The CDR3 DNA sequence: TGTGCCAGCAGCTTATTAACTTCGACAGCACCCGGGGAGCTGTTTTTT.

The chain links TRBV7-3 to TRBJ2-3; D might be TRBD1 (5 bases). Germline V gives CDR1 SGHTA, CDR2 FQGTGA. V was shortened by 3 bases and J by 3 bases, with 10 bases between the two germline ends. The CDR3 extends over 14 amino acids. The DNA for the CDR3 is TGTGCCAGCAGCTTGGCAGGGATAACAGATACGCAGTATTTT. It translates to CASSLAGITDTQYF.

The V call is TRBV21-1, the J call TRBJ1-6; TRBD1 was called by the table and not checked on the DNA. TRBV21-1 is an annotated pseudogene. This CDR3 has 17 residues. The CDR3 region has the DNA TGTGCCAGCAGCAGACAGGGGAACGACGGACGAAATTCACCCCTCCACTTT. This codes for CASSRQGNDGRNSPLHF.

The chain couples TRBV30 to TRBJ1-1; D is possibly TRBD1 (5 bases). The CDR3 is 13 residues long. V was trimmed by 5 bases and J by 11 bases, leaving 21 bases between them. From germline, CDR1 is GTSNPN and CDR2 SVGIG (reference sequence). In DNA form, the CDR3 reads TGTGCCTGGGTATCGGGGGGTCTGTTGAAGGCTTTCTTT. Protein product: CAWVSGGLLKAFF.

The genes are TRBV10-1 and TRBJ2-5; either TRBD1 or TRBD2 may supply D (7 bases each). Trimming removed 1 base from V and 5 bases from J, with 14 bases in between. The germline V gene has CDR1 WNHNN and CDR2 SYGVQD (reference sequence). The CDR3 consists of 15 residues. CDR3 in amino acids: CASSELGGGFETQYF. CDR3 DNA sequence: TGCGCCAGCAGTGAGTTGGGAGGGGGCTTCGAGACCCAGTACTTC.